The rows below give T cell receptor beta chains drawn from one sample of a study of T cells in Graves' hyperthyroidism and ophthalmopathy. TCRdb fed the multiplex PCR reads into MiXCR, producing one record per CDR3 protein. The sample contains approximately 590,000 distinct CDR3 sequences, around 42% of which appear only once. Sequenced sample: peripheral blood or thyroid tissue (not recorded which). The receptor set was obtained from a woman aged 18-29 years with Graves' hyperthyroidism. The CDR3 runs from the conserved cysteine through the conserved F or W.

J: TRBJ2-5; V: TRBV10-1; length: 13; CDR3: CASEPDREETQYF
J: TRBJ1-1; V: TRBV7-3; length: 12; CDR3: CASGRRVDRVFF
J: TRBJ1-2; V: TRBV29-1; length: 10; CDR3: CSVDSTGNTF
J: TRBJ1-2; V: TRBV9; length: 13; CDR3: CASSVALDYGYTF
J: TRBJ2-7; V: TRBV7-2; length: 14; CDR3: CASSPNQGYYEQYF
J: TRBJ2-5; V: TRBV2; length: 15; CDR3: CASSESPGLTETQYF
J: TRBJ1-2; V: TRBV12-3/TRBV12-4; length: 15; CDR3: CASTRQLGGSRGYTF
J: TRBJ1-2; V: TRBV11-2; length: 14; CDR3: CASSFGGTNYGYTF
J: TRBJ2-7; V: TRBV7-2; length: 14; CDR3: CASSLERASYEQYF
J: TRBJ2-7; V: TRBV11-2; length: 15; CDR3: CASSPPPGGLNEQYF
J: TRBJ2-5; V: TRBV7-1; length: 13; CDR3: CASSPGEGETQYF
J: TRBJ2-5; V: TRBV25-1; length: 17; CDR3: CASSGGLAGGSQETQYF
J: TRBJ2-7; V: TRBV7-2; length: 16; CDR3: CASSLEALGLAYEQYF
J: TRBJ1-2; V: TRBV24-1; length: 10; CDR3: CATRVGGYTF
J: TRBJ1-5; V: TRBV2; length: 12; CDR3: CASSPPPQPQHF
J: TRBJ1-3; V: TRBV5-4; length: 14; CDR3: CASSLGQNGNTIYF
J: TRBJ1-2; V: TRBV9; length: 13; CDR3: CASSAPDDYGYTF
J: TRBJ2-7; V: TRBV19; length: 15; CDR3: CASSIPLGGTYEQYF
J: TRBJ1-6; V: TRBV7-2; length: 17; CDR3: CASSYEARWGDNSPLHF
J: TRBJ1-5; V: TRBV2; length: 17; CDR3: CASSVRIGTATNQPQHF
J: TRBJ2-7; V: TRBV20-1; length: 13; CDR3: CSALSGSLYEQYF